The 5 T cell receptor beta chains reported below all come from one sample, sequenced in a study of blood T cell repertoires in COVID-19. Clones were read by immunoSEQ multiplex PCR, and TCRdb kept only the in-frame ones, dropping some. Found here are more than 150,000 clones, roughly 84% of them singletons; the top ten hold 13% to 15%. Sequenced: peripheral blood. These receptors originate from a young man with active or convalescent COVID-19.

V is TRBV7-6 and J is TRBJ2-1, with 8 bases aligning to TRBD2. CDR1 SGHVS and CDR2 FNYEAQ come from the germline V gene. This CDR3 is 16 amino acids long. Trimming removed 1 base from V and 4 bases from J; junction bases left unmatched: 6. This CDR3 reads CASSLVSSGGYNEQFF. In DNA, the CDR3 is TGTGCCAGCAGCTTAGTATCGAGCGGGGGATACAATGAGCAGTTCTTC.

This rearrangement joins TRBV18 to TRBJ2-5, with D unresolved. There are 13 residues in the CDR3. Germline CDR1 reads KGHSH; CDR2 reads LQKENI. Trimming cost V 4 bases and J 2 bases, with 8 bases left between them. CDR3 loop: CASSRGKQETQYF. DNA of the CDR3: TGTGCCAGCTCACGCGGAAAGCAAGAGACCCAGTACTTC.

This clone was observed a handful of times. CDR3 protein: CASSLYSTGTYEQYF. The CDR3, as DNA: TGCGCCAGCAGCTTGTATAGTACGGGAACCTACGAGCAGTACTTC. J is TRBJ2-7 and V is TRBV5-1, with TRBD2 as a possible D gene (5 bases). CDR3 length equals 15 residues. Trimming took off 1 base at V and 2 bases at J, with 13 bases between the two ends. Looked up from germline, CDR1 is SGHRS and CDR2 is YFSETQ.

V and J are TRBV10-1 and TRBJ1-1; D may be TRBD1 (6 bases). CDR3 length: 15 amino acids. Germline V gene data show CDR1 as WNHNN and CDR2 as SYGVQD (reference sequence). The V and J ends lost 2 bases and 5 bases respectively, with 15 bases between them. The CDR3 DNA follows: TGCGCCAGCAGTGAGGGTAAAGGGGGATTAACTGAAGCTTTCTTT. Translating it yields CASSEGKGGLTEAFF.

This chain links TRBV4-1 with TRBJ2-7; D perhaps matches TRBD1 (6 bases). CDR3 size: 14 residues. Per the germline V gene, CDR1 is MGHRA and CDR2 is YSYEKL. Trimming removed 4 bases from V and 1 base from J, with 11 bases in between. CDR3 coding DNA: TGCGCCAGCAGCCCCGGGACACTGTCCTACGAGCAGTACTTC. This encodes CASSPGTLSYEQYF.